The source of this T cell receptor (beta chain) is a study of T cell changes during pregnancy in multiple sclerosis. The protocol was immunoSEQ multiplex PCR, while the TCRdb copy is restricted to in-frame clones and leaves out a portion. Seen here are about 92,000 clones, more than 85% observed once, and the top ten hold 1.5% to 1.7%. This CDR3 contains 16 residues. V was trimmed by 2 bases and J by 3 bases, leaving 14 bases between them. Germline values: CDR1 LNHDA, CDR2 SQIVND (reference sequence). The specimen comprised peripheral blood, sampled in the first trimester of pregnancy. The sequence was obtained from a female donor with multiple sclerosis, enrolled in a pregnancy study. J is TRBJ1-5 and V is TRBV19; D possibly corresponds to TRBD1 (6 bases). The DNA for the CDR3 is TGTGCCAGTAGTATATATCCCAGGACAGACAATCAGCCCCAGCATTTT. This encodes CASSIYPRTDNQPQHF.